The 3 T cell receptor beta chains listed next were all sequenced from one sample in a study of blood T cell repertoires in COVID-19. TCRdb's table, derived via immunoSEQ multiplex PCR, lists solely in-frame clones and lacks some. The sample holds approximately 400,000 clones; about 89% are singletons and the top ten take 0.7% to 0.95%. The sequenced sample consisted of PBMCs or T cells enriched from blood (not recorded which). The receptors were sampled from a woman aged 40-49 years who had been exposed to COVID-19.

CDR3 nucleotide sequence: TGTGCCAGCAGTCCCCCCGGTCCGGGATCCTCTCCCGGGGAGCTGTTTTTT. Amino acids: CASSPPGPGSSPGELFF. This chain connects TRBV27 to TRBJ2-2; possibly TRBD2 for D (5 bases). The CDR3 has 17 residues. The V and J ends lost 5 bases and 6 bases respectively, with 22 bases between them. Germline V gene lookup returns CDR1 MNHEY and CDR2 SMNVEV (reference sequence).

The chain links TRBV2 to TRBJ1-2; D is uncertain. CDR1 SNHLY and CDR2 FYNNEI come from the germline V gene. Trimming shortened V by 3 bases and J by 2 bases, and 7 bases separated the two germline ends. CDR3 length: 13 residues. The CDR3 nucleotides are TGTGCCAGCAGTGAGATCAGGAACTATGGCTACACCTTC. This gives the protein CASSEIRNYGYTF.

The chain couples TRBV6-5 to TRBJ1-4; maybe TRBD1 (5 bases). V lost 8 bases, J lost 5 bases, and 18 bases lay in between. Germline values: CDR1 MNHEY, CDR2 SVGAGI. This CDR3 spans 15 amino acids. Here the CDR3 DNA reads TGTGCCAGCCGCACCTATGGGGCAGGCAATGAAAAACTGTTTTTT. Its protein is CASRTYGAGNEKLFF.